The T cell receptor (beta chain) under discussion was sequenced for a study of T cells in Graves' hyperthyroidism and ophthalmopathy. Fresh peripheral blood, approximately 9.6 ml, yielded the PBMCs. This clonotype was seen many times. Germline assignment: CDR1 SQVTM and CDR2 ANQGSEA. The length of the CDR3 is 16 residues. Trimming took 5 bases from V and 3 from J, leaving 20 bases between them. The investigators amplified TCR beta CDR3 regions from RNA transcripts. The HTBI primer set served for first-round RT-PCR of the TCR CDR3. TCRdb analysed the multiplex PCR reads with MiXCR anew, one entry per CDR3 protein. Among hundreds of thousands of distinct CDR3 sequences listed, approximately 15% were seen once.

The origin of this receptor is a man younger than 35 with Graves' ophthalmopathy. Sequenced: blood. The rearrangement links TRBV29-1 to TRBJ2-1; D possibly corresponds to TRBD2 (6 bases). The CDR3 DNA follows: TGCAGCGTTTCTGCCTCTAGCGCCTCACTCTACAATGAGCAGTTCTTC. Residues: CSVSASSASLYNEQFF.